One and the same sample provided the 20 T cell receptor beta chains below, sequenced in a study of blood T cells in healthy people across ages. With a J-beta primer mix and a sample-barcoded 5' primer, a second PCR ran roughly 6 to 11 cycles. TCRdb called the 5' RACE reads again in MiXCR, with one record for every CDR3 protein. The sample records about 800,000 distinct CDR3 sequences, roughly 60% being singletons. The sample taken for sequencing was blood. All receptors come from a man aged 30 to 45 in good health.

This clonotype was recorded once. For the CDR3, the DNA is TGTGCCAGCAGCTCCCCGTATGGGACAGGGGGTCGTGGCTACACCTTC. Translating it yields CASSSPYGTGGRGYTF. The genes are TRBV9 and TRBJ1-2; TRBD1 aligns across 11 bases. The CDR3 runs to 16 residues. Germline V gene lookup returns CDR1 SGDLS and CDR2 YYNGEE. J was trimmed by 7 bases and V by 4 bases; bases with no gene match: 12.

This chain links TRBV11-2 with TRBJ2-1; D is unclear. V lost 4 bases, J lost 3 bases, and 10 bases lay in between. Germline V lookup: CDR1 SGHAT, CDR2 FQNNGV. This CDR3 contains 14 residues. CDR3 sequence: CASSSSMVYNEQFF. Here the CDR3 DNA reads TGTGCCAGCAGCTCGTCCATGGTCTACAATGAGCAGTTCTTC.

The table lists this clonotype with a count of one. The V gene is TRBV7-2, the J gene TRBJ2-5; 8 nucleotides match TRBD2. Germline-derived CDR1 and CDR2 are SGHTA and FQGNSA. The CDR3 runs 15 residues. J lost 1 base, V lost 1 base, and 2 bases had no gene match. CDR3 residues: CASSLVAGTQETQYF. As DNA, the CDR3 is TGTGCCAGCAGCTTAGTAGCGGGGACCCAAGAGACCCAGTACTTC.

The chain recombines TRBV10-3 with TRBJ2-5; D may be TRBD2 (6 bases). Germline V gene sequence: CDR1 ENHRY, CDR2 SYGVKD. Trimming cost V 4 bases and J 2 bases, with 8 bases left between them. CDR3 size: 13 residues. This CDR3 is CAISGDWQETQYF. As DNA, the CDR3 is TGTGCCATCAGTGGGGACTGGCAAGAGACCCAGTACTTC.

This sequence joins TRBV7-9 and TRBJ2-7; the match to TRBD1 covers 9 bases. The CDR3 has 13 residues. Germline CDR1 SEHNR, CDR2 FQNEAQ (reference sequence). After removal of 5 bases from V and 9 bases from J, the junction contained 8 bases not matched to a gene. The DNA for the CDR3 is TGTGCCAGCAGCCTACAGGGGGCGGACGGGCAGTACTTC. As protein: CASSLQGADGQYF.

There are a few counts of this clonotype. The V call is TRBV5-1, the J call TRBJ2-3; D gene uncertain. This CDR3 has 16 amino acids. Germline lookup yields CDR1 SGHRS and CDR2 YFSETQ. Trimming removed 0 bases from V and 0 bases from J, with 11 bases in between. The CDR3 nucleotides read TGCGCCAGCAGCTTGGGCGCGGACGCTAGCACAGATACGCAGTATTTT. Encoded protein: CASSLGADASTDTQYF.

This chain connects TRBV21-1 to TRBJ1-5. TRBV21-1 represents a pseudogene. The CDR3 is 16 amino acids. CDR3 amino acids: CASSRTTGSSNQPQHF. CDR3 nucleotide sequence: TGTGCCAGCAGCAGAACGACGGGTAGTAGCAATCAGCCCCAGCATTTT.

This clonotype was recorded a few times. This chain links TRBV20-1 with TRBJ2-3, with D unclear. V was shortened by 5 bases and J by 0 bases, with 15 bases between the two germline ends. Germline V CDR1 and CDR2: DFQATT, SNEGSKA (reference sequence). The CDR3 is 15 residues long. The CDR3 spells CSAARIGASTDTQYF. CDR3 bases: TGCAGTGCTGCCCGGATCGGAGCAAGCACAGATACGCAGTATTTT.

The table lists this clonotype with a count of one. The rearrangement links TRBV7-2 to TRBJ1-2; no clear D gene. Germline V lookup: CDR1 SGHTA, CDR2 FQGNSA. Trimming cost V 1 base and J 5 bases, with 11 bases left between them. The CDR3 runs 14 residues. The CDR3 here is CASSLEIQLYGYTF. DNA of the CDR3: TGTGCCAGCAGCTTAGAAATCCAACTTTATGGCTACACCTTC.

The chain combines TRBV5-6 with TRBJ2-1; 8 bases align to TRBD2. Germline V lookup: CDR1 SGHDT, CDR2 YYEEEE. The CDR3 totals 21 residues. V lost 3 bases and J lost 8; bases outside the gene matches: 28. The CDR3 loop reads CASSSATLGLGIQRETDEQFF. The CDR3 nucleotides are TGTGCCAGCAGCTCAGCCACCTTGGGGTTGGGGATCCAGCGGGAGACGGATGAGCAGTTCTTC.

The genes are TRBV3-1 and TRBJ2-5, with 13 nucleotides matching TRBD2. V trimming: 5 bases; J trimming: 4 bases; junction bases outside the gene matches: 4. The CDR3 has 15 amino acids. Germline CDR1 is LGHDT and CDR2 is YNNKEL (reference sequence). The DNA for the CDR3 is TGTGCCAGCAGCTCTAGACTAGCGGGAGGAGAGACCCAGTACTTC. Translation gives CASSSRLAGGETQYF.

This clonotype was seen only a few times. This chain links TRBV28 with TRBJ2-5; TRBD1 is a possible D gene (8 bases). With 6 bases removed from V and 4 bases from J, the gap between germline ends came to 24 bases. There are 17 residues in the CDR3. The V gene's germline CDR1 is MDHEN and CDR2 SYDVKM. CDR3 loop: CASSLLLDRGGIETQYF. CDR3 nucleotide sequence: TGTGCCAGCAGCTTGTTACTTGACAGGGGAGGGATAGAGACCCAGTACTTC.

This clonotype was recorded a few times. This rearrangement joins TRBV7-2 to TRBJ2-3; TRBD2 is a possible D gene (5 bases). V lost 3 bases to trimming and J lost 9 bases, with 10 bases between them. The CDR3 covers 12 residues. Germline V lookup: CDR1 SGHTA, CDR2 FQGNSA. DNA for the CDR3: TGTGCCAGCAGCTTCGACTCGGGGACGCAGTATTTT. Protein: CASSFDSGTQYF.

This clonotype has a handful of counts. The V call is TRBV7-3, the J call TRBJ1-5, with no clear D. The CDR3 runs to 13 residues. Germline V CDR1 and CDR2: SGHTA, FQGTGA. The V gene lost 8 bases and the J gene lost 2 bases, with 10 bases spanning the gap. CDR3 protein: CASALDGNQPQHF. In DNA form, the CDR3 reads TGTGCCAGCGCCCTAGATGGCAATCAGCCCCAGCATTTT.

This clonotype occurred a few times. J is TRBJ2-7 and V is TRBV7-8; D might be TRBD2 (5 bases). CDR3 size: 12 residues. Trimming removed 5 bases from V and 12 bases from J, with 17 bases in between. The germline V gene has CDR1 SGHVS and CDR2 FQNEAQ. CDR3 protein: CASSPQDSFPYF. DNA for the CDR3: TGTGCCAGCAGCCCCCAGGACTCTTTTCCGTACTTC.

This clonotype was detected only a few times. V is TRBV13 and J is TRBJ1-2; possible D gene TRBD1, 5 bases. Trimming removed 1 base from V and 8 bases from J, with 11 bases in between. CDR1 is PRHDT, CDR2 FYEKMQ, per germline (reference sequence). The CDR3 has 13 amino acids. In nucleotides, the CDR3 is TGTGCCAGCAGCTTAGAAAGGGGATTCGGCTACACCTTC. Encoded protein: CASSLERGFGYTF.

This rearrangement joins TRBV29-1 to TRBJ2-7, with TRBD2 matching over 7 bases. CDR1 is SQVTM, CDR2 ANQGSEA, per germline. CDR3 size: 13 residues. Trimming removed 3 bases from V and 5 bases from J; junction bases left unmatched: 7. CDR3 sequence: CSVDTGTNNEQYF. In nucleotides, the CDR3 is TGCAGCGTTGATACCGGGACTAACAACGAGCAGTACTTC.

Ten or more counts support this clonotype. The V and J genes are TRBV5-1 and TRBJ2-5; TRBD1 might be the D (5 bases). The CDR3 covers 15 residues. V was cut by 0 bases and J by 4 bases, with 13 bases left in between. Germline V gene sequence: CDR1 SGHRS, CDR2 YFSETQ. The CDR3 nucleotides read TGCGCCAGCAGCTTGGGCCTAGGGGCTGGAGAGACCCAGTACTTC. As protein: CASSLGLGAGETQYF.

The rearrangement links TRBV12-3 or TRBV12-4 to TRBJ2-1; D is possibly TRBD1 or TRBD2 (5 bases each). Trimming removed 5 bases from V and 4 bases from J, with 15 bases in between. The CDR3 sequence is 15 residues long. CDR3 protein: CASSPTRGGYNEQFF. The CDR3 DNA reads as TGTGCCAGCAGTCCGACCCGGGGCGGTTACAATGAGCAGTTCTTC.

The chain joins TRBV7-9 to TRBJ2-4; 13 bases align to TRBD2. The J call may be incorrect, as the DNA end agrees better with TRBJ2-7. The CDR3 extends over 16 amino acids. Germline assignment: CDR1 SEHNR and CDR2 FQNEAQ (reference sequence). In DNA form, the CDR3 reads TGTGCCAGCAGCTTAGGGGGGACTAGCGGGGACTACGAGCAGTACTTC. This translates into CASSLGGTSGDYEQYF.